A selection of T cell receptor beta chains follows, all from one sample in a study of CD8 T cells in Susac syndrome. TCRdb re-derived calls from the immunoSEQ multiplex PCR reads in MiXCR, one entry per CDR3 protein. The sample consists of tens of thousands of distinct CDR3 sequences, roughly 90% of them appearing once. Sequencing input: CD8+ T cells from PBMCs. Source of these receptors: a human donor with multiple sclerosis. Each CDR3 is given with its conserved first and last residue. The D gene is left open where the match is weak. A clone size is listed for some rows: how often the clone was seen (once, few, many), or a class if it is expanded.

j_call,clone_size,v_call,d_call,cdr3_nt,cdr3_aa
TRBJ1-1,-,TRBV12-3/TRBV12-4,-,TGTGCCAGCAGGTTGAGCACTGAAGCTTTCTTT,CASRLSTEAFF
TRBJ2-2,-,TRBV11-2,TRBD2,TGTGCCAGCAGCCTCTTAGCGGGAGGGTCATCCGGGGAGCTGTTTTTT,CASSLLAGGSSGELFF
TRBJ1-2,-,TRBV9,-,TGTGCCAGCAGCGTAGCCTCCGGATTTAACTATGGCTACACCTTC,CASSVASGFNYGYTF
TRBJ2-2,once,TRBV4-3,TRBD2,TGCGCCAGCAGCACATCCGGGACTAGCGGGGTCTTAGACACCGGGGAGCTGTTTTTT,CASSTSGTSGVLDTGELFF
TRBJ2-1,-,TRBV5-6,-,TGTGCCAGCAGCTCAAGTGGTTTTTACAATGAGCAGTTCTTC,CASSSSGFYNEQFF
TRBJ2-6,-,TRBV9,TRBD1,TGTGCCAGCAGCGTAGACAGGGGATCTACTGGGGCCAACGTCCTGACTTTC,CASSVDRGSTGANVLTF
TRBJ1-3,-,TRBV4-3,-,TGCGCCAGCAGCCAAGTAAGGGGTGGAAACACCATATATTTT,CASSQVRGGNTIYF
TRBJ2-2,-,TRBV28,-,TGTGCCAGCAGTTTTGTGGTAACCACCGGGGAGCTGTTTTTT,CASSFVVTTGELFF
TRBJ2-3,-,TRBV28,TRBD2,TGTGCCAGCAGTCCCCCTGGCGGGGGGGCCTCTGATACGCAGTATTTT,CASSPPGGGASDTQYF
TRBJ1-5,-,TRBV19,TRBD1,TGTGCCAGTAGTATAGGGGACAGGGGAAGCAATCAGCCCCAGCATTTT,CASSIGDRGSNQPQHF
TRBJ2-3,-,TRBV6-6,-,TGTGCCAGCAGCGCGTTGAATACGCAGTATTTT,CASSALNTQYF
TRBJ2-5,-,TRBV7-8,TRBD2,TGTGCCAGCAGACCTAGCGGGTTCCAAGAGACCCAGTACTTC,CASRPSGFQETQYF
TRBJ1-2,-,TRBV9,TRBD1,TGTGCCAGCAGTACGGGACAGCTTGGCTACACCTTC,CASSTGQLGYTF
TRBJ2-1,-,TRBV20-1,TRBD1,TGCAGTGCGGATCCATGGGGCCAGGGGGACAATGAGCAGTTCTTC,CSADPWGQGDNEQFF
TRBJ2-2,-,TRBV29-1,TRBD2,TGCAGCGTCGGGACTAGCGGCACCGGGGAGCTGTTTTTT,CSVGTSGTGELFF
TRBJ1-2,-,TRBV28,-,TGTGCCAGCAGTTTTGAGGGCTCTGGCTACACCTTC,CASSFEGSGYTF
TRBJ2-3,once,TRBV5-6,-,TGTGCCAGCAGCCCAGACAGGTCCATATATACGCAGTATTTT,CASSPDRSIYTQYF
TRBJ2-1,once,TRBV7-8,TRBD2,TGTGCCAGCAGCATCAATACCGGGACTAGGGGGTTGGATGAGCAGTTCTTC,CASSINTGTRGLDEQFF
TRBJ2-1,-,TRBV4-1,-,TGCGCCAGCAGCCAAGATGACTGGAATGAGCAGTTCTTC,CASSQDDWNEQFF
TRBJ1-1,-,TRBV15,-,TGTGCCACCAGCAGAGATCTGGTAGAAACTGAAGCTTTCTTT,CATSRDLVETEAFF
TRBJ1-5,-,TRBV25-1,-,TGTGCCAGCAGGCCAGCGGGAGAGAGCAATCAGCCCCAGCATTTT,CASRPAGESNQPQHF
TRBJ2-1,-,TRBV29-1,-,TGCAGCGTAGGAAGGGGCTCCTACAATGAGCAGTTCTTC,CSVGRGSYNEQFF
TRBJ2-7,few,TRBV27,TRBD1,TGTGCCAGCAGTTTACTTCCCCGGACAGGAGACGAGCAGTACTTC,CASSLLPRTGDEQYF
TRBJ1-1,-,TRBV20-1,-,TGCAGTGCTAGAGACTGGCAGCCTGAAGCTTTCTTT,CSARDWQPEAFF
TRBJ2-1,-,TRBV30,-,TGTGCCTGGAATCCATTCTTAGTCGCTTATGGGTACGGTGAGCAGTTCTTC,CAWNPFLVAYGYGEQFF
TRBJ1-5,once,TRBV3-1,-,TGTGCCAGCAGCCAAGCGGGAACTAGCAATCAGCCCCAGCATTTT,CASSQAGTSNQPQHF
TRBJ1-6,-,TRBV19,TRBD1,TGTGCCAGTAGGAAAGTGGGACAGGGTAATTCACCCCTCCACTTT,CASRKVGQGNSPLHF
TRBJ2-5,-,TRBV13,-,TGTGCCAGCAGCTTATGGTCCCAAGAGACCCAGTACTTC,CASSLWSQETQYF
TRBJ2-3,once,TRBV12-3/TRBV12-4,-,TGTGCCAGCAGCCATCCACAGGGAGATACGCAGTATTTT,CASSHPQGDTQYF
TRBJ2-2,once,TRBV30,TRBD2,TGTGCCTGGAGTAGCCCGGGACTAGCGGTTAACACCGGGGAGCTGTTTTTT,CAWSSPGLAVNTGELFF
TRBJ2-7,-,TRBV28,-,TGTGCCAGCAGTTTTAGATCCTACGAGCAGTACTTC,CASSFRSYEQYF
TRBJ2-7,-,TRBV12-5,TRBD1,TGTGCTAGTGGCTCCTACCGGGACAGGGGCACCTACGAGCAGTACTTC,CASGSYRDRGTYEQYF
TRBJ2-7,-,TRBV5-1,TRBD1,TGCGCCAGCAGATTAGGACAGGGGCTCCCCTACGAGCAGTACTTC,CASRLGQGLPYEQYF
TRBJ1-1,-,TRBV19,-,TGTGCCAGTAGTATCCATTGGCAACCTGACACTGAAGCTTTCTTT,CASSIHWQPDTEAFF
TRBJ2-5,-,TRBV28,TRBD1,TGTGCCAGCAGTTCAAAAACTCGGACAGGGCGAAACCCAGAGACCCAGTACTTC,CASSSKTRTGRNPETQYF
TRBJ2-1,once,TRBV6-5,-,TGTGCCAGCCATAGGGGGGGGTACAATGAGCAGTTCTTC,CASHRGGYNEQFF
TRBJ1-1,-,TRBV28,-,TGTGCCAGCAGCCTAACAGAGGACTACACTGAAGCTTTCTTT,CASSLTEDYTEAFF
TRBJ2-7,-,TRBV7-9,-,TGTGCCAGCAGCCACCGGGGGCCAACCTCCTACGAGCAGTACTTC,CASSHRGPTSYEQYF
TRBJ2-4,-,TRBV7-8,TRBD2,TGTGCCAGCAGCGAGATAGCGGGAGGGAACATTCAGTACTTC,CASSEIAGGNIQYF
TRBJ2-4,once,TRBV19,TRBD2,TGTGCCAGTAGTATCCATAGGACTAGTTTCTTAAACATTCAGTACTTC,CASSIHRTSFLNIQYF
TRBJ2-7,-,TRBV6-5,-,TGTGCCAGCAGTATCCCCGGGAACGTCTACGAGCAGTACTTC,CASSIPGNVYEQYF
TRBJ2-3,-,TRBV30,-,TGTGCCTGGACCTCCGGAGATACGCAGTATTTT,CAWTSGDTQYF
TRBJ2-6,-,TRBV9,TRBD1,TGTGCCAGCAGCGGGTCTCGGGGACAGGGGCTCGGTGGGGCCAACGTCCTGACTTTC,CASSGSRGQGLGGANVLTF
TRBJ2-2,-,TRBV7-9,-,TGTGCCAGCAGCTTAGTCCGAGAGATAACCGGGGAGCTGTTTTTT,CASSLVREITGELFF
TRBJ2-7,-,TRBV7-9,TRBD1,TGTGCCAGCAGCCCAGAGACAGGGGGCTACGAGCAGTACTTC,CASSPETGGYEQYF
TRBJ1-1,-,TRBV4-2,-,TGTGCCAGCAGCCAAGATCGCAGGCCTAACACTGAAGCTTTCTTT,CASSQDRRPNTEAFF
TRBJ2-3,-,TRBV3-1,-,TGTGCCAGCAGCCCAGACTATCCCCCTATCTATAGCACAGATACGCAGTATTTT,CASSPDYPPIYSTDTQYF
TRBJ2-5,-,TRBV9,-,TGTGCCAGCAGCGACTCCCCGTGGGCAGCGGAACAAGAGACCCAGTACTTC,CASSDSPWAAEQETQYF
TRBJ1-2,-,TRBV20-1,TRBD1,TGCAGTGCTAGAGACAGAGACAGGGGCAGGAACTATGGCTACACCTTC,CSARDRDRGRNYGYTF
TRBJ2-7,-,TRBV21-1,-,TGTGCCAGCAGCAAAGGAAGGATCGACTGGGACGAGCAGTACTTC,CASSKGRIDWDEQYF
TRBJ2-2,-,TRBV5-1,-,TGCGCCAGCAGCTTGCCGACGGGCACCGGGGAGCTGTTTTTT,CASSLPTGTGELFF
TRBJ2-3,-,TRBV7-3,TRBD2,TGTGCCAGCGGACTAGCGGGAGGGCCGGCAGATACGCAGTATTTT,CASGLAGGPADTQYF
TRBJ1-5,-,TRBV30,-,TGTGCCTGGAGTGTACAGGGCCAATACCTCAGTCAGCCCCAGCATTTT,CAWSVQGQYLSQPQHF